A selection of T cell receptor beta chains follows, all from one sample in a study of blood T cell repertoires in COVID-19. Here immunoSEQ multiplex PCR was the method, and the copy in TCRdb shows in-frame clones only, minus some. The repertoire holds around 290,000 clones, around 87% seen once, with about 7.8% in the top ten. Sequencing was carried out using peripheral blood. These receptor sequences come from a woman in her forties or fifties who had recovered from COVID-19. The CDR3 runs from the conserved cysteine through the conserved F or W. The D gene is left open where the match is weak. Not every row has a clone size; where given, it reads once, few, many or a size class.

>TRBV12-3/TRBV12-4|TRBJ2-7|.|TRBD2
CASRGLAAYEQYF
TGTGCCAGCAGAGGACTAGCGGCCTACGAGCAGTACTTC
>TRBV27|TRBJ1-1|.|.
CASRRGWNGGAEAFF
TGTGCCAGCCGCCGCGGTTGGAATGGCGGAGCAGAAGCTTTCTTT
>TRBV7-5|TRBJ1-4|.|.
CARSLRGNEKLFF
TGTGCCAGAAGCTTACGCGGTAATGAAAAACTGTTTTTT
>TRBV5-4|TRBJ2-7|.|TRBD1
CASSFGQEDEQYF
TGTGCCAGCAGCTTCGGACAGGAGGACGAGCAGTACTTC
>TRBV7-3|TRBJ2-1|few|.
CASSSSTYNEQFF
TGTGCCAGCAGCTCTTCGACTTACAATGAGCAGTTCTTC
>TRBV27|TRBJ2-7|.|.
CASSLGGKPYEQYF
TGTGCCAGCAGTTTAGGCGGGAAACCCTACGAGCAGTACTTC
>TRBV12-3/TRBV12-4|TRBJ1-1|.|.
CASNPDRNTEAFF
TGTGCCAGCAACCCGGACAGGAACACTGAAGCTTTCTTT
>TRBV20-1|TRBJ2-3|.|.
CSAIRLDTQYF
TGCAGTGCTATTCGACTGGATACGCAGTATTTT
>TRBV7-2|TRBJ1-3|.|.
CASSPDGFYSGNTIYF
TGTGCCAGCAGCCCCGACGGGTTCTATTCTGGAAACACCATATATTTT
>TRBV28|TRBJ1-2|.|TRBD1
CASSSGQGSSYTF
TGTGCCAGCAGCTCCGGACAGGGGAGTAGCTACACCTTC
>TRBV6-6|TRBJ2-5|.|.
CASRGRETQYF
TGTGCCAGCAGAGGGAGGGAGACCCAGTACTTC
>TRBV19|TRBJ2-7|.|.
CASSEQGVGEQYF
TGTGCCAGTAGCGAACAGGGCGTTGGCGAGCAGTACTTC
>TRBV19|TRBJ1-1|.|TRBD1
CASNKGAFGGTEAFF
TGTGCCAGTAACAAGGGGGCTTTCGGGGGCACTGAAGCTTTCTTT
>TRBV7-8|TRBJ2-7|.|TRBD2
CASSFAGGAYEQYF
TGTGCCAGCAGCTTCGCGGGAGGAGCCTACGAGCAGTACTTC
>TRBV5-1|TRBJ2-5|few|.
CASSSGPEETQYF
TGCGCCAGCAGCTCTGGTCCAGAAGAGACCCAGTACTTC
>TRBV28|TRBJ2-7|.|TRBD2
CASSRNPTSGAGLYF
TGTGCCAGCAGTCGAAACCCCACTAGCGGGGCCGGCCTCTACTTC
>TRBV3-1/TRBV3-2|TRBJ1-5|once|.
CASSQGVTRGQPQHF
TGTGCCAGCAGCCAAGGCGTCACTCGAGGTCAGCCCCAGCATTTT
>TRBV28|TRBJ2-1|.|TRBD2
CASTSSGGANEQFF
TGTGCCAGCACCTCTAGCGGGGGGGCGAATGAGCAGTTCTTC
>TRBV11-3|TRBJ2-1|.|.
CASSFGAGEQFF
TGTGCCAGCAGCTTCGGAGCGGGTGAGCAGTTCTTC
>TRBV19|TRBJ2-3|.|.
CASSIGFSTDTQYF
TGTGCCAGTAGCATCGGGTTTAGCACAGATACGCAGTATTTT
>TRBV19|TRBJ1-2|many|TRBD1
CASRLGQGNYGYTF
TGTGCCAGTAGATTGGGACAGGGGAACTATGGCTACACCTTC
>TRBV21-1|TRBJ2-7|.|.
CASSRDRPYEQYF
TGTGCCAGCAGCCGGGACAGGCCCTACGAGCAGTACTTC
>TRBV9|TRBJ1-1|.|.
CASSPTGNTEAFF
TGTGCCAGCAGCCCGACAGGAAACACTGAAGCTTTCTTT
>TRBV30|TRBJ1-1|.|.
CAWSVREGLEAFF
TGTGCCTGGAGTGTTAGAGAGGGTCTTGAAGCTTTCTTT
>TRBV7-9|TRBJ2-4|.|.
CASSIGALAKNIQYF
TGTGCCAGCAGCATTGGGGCTTTAGCCAAAAACATTCAGTACTTC
>TRBV11-2|TRBJ2-5|.|.
CASSLERGNQETQYF
TGTGCCAGCAGCTTAGAACGGGGGAACCAAGAGACCCAGTACTTC
>TRBV6-2/TRBV6-3|TRBJ2-1|.|.
CASSSRNEQFF
TGTGCCAGCAGTTCGCGTAATGAGCAGTTCTTC
>TRBV6-5|TRBJ1-1|.|.
CASLEGGRDEAFF
TGTGCCAGCCTCGAAGGCGGGAGGGATGAAGCTTTCTTT
>TRBV4-2|TRBJ2-3|.|TRBD2
CASSQTTSGIDTQYF
TGTGCCAGCAGCCAAACAACTAGCGGTATAGATACGCAGTATTTT
>TRBV9|TRBJ1-6|few|.
CASSPDSHNSPLHF
TGTGCCAGCAGCCCTGACAGTCATAATTCACCCCTCCACTTT
>TRBV18|TRBJ1-5|.|TRBD1
CASSPGRGGRNQPQHF
TGTGCCAGCTCACCGGGGAGAGGGGGCCGCAATCAGCCCCAGCATTTT
>TRBV28|TRBJ1-2|.|.
CASSLSRVYGYTF
TGTGCCAGCAGTTTATCCAGGGTTTATGGCTACACCTTC
>TRBV24-1|TRBJ2-7|.|TRBD2
CATSDTTSGNYEQYF
TGTGCCACCAGTGATACAACTAGCGGAAACTACGAGCAGTACTTC
>TRBV14|TRBJ2-2|.|.
CASSPRATGELFF
TGTGCCAGCAGCCCGCGGGCCACCGGGGAGCTGTTTTTT
>TRBV6-2/TRBV6-3|TRBJ1-3|.|.
CASSYPQGGNTIYF
TGTGCCAGCAGTTACCCCCAGGGAGGAAACACCATATATTTT
>TRBV30|TRBJ1-5|.|TRBD1
CAWDRGNQPQHF
TGTGCCTGGGACAGGGGCAATCAGCCCCAGCATTTT
>TRBV28|TRBJ2-7|.|.
CASSTSGTFYEQYF
TGTGCCAGCAGTACCTCCGGGACTTTCTACGAGCAGTACTTC
>TRBV18|TRBJ2-1|.|TRBD1
CASSPGTGIYNEQFF
TGTGCCAGCTCACCCGGGACAGGGATCTACAATGAGCAGTTCTTC
>TRBV30|TRBJ1-6|.|.
CACPGQGGSPLHF
TGTGCCTGCCCTGGGCAGGGTGGATCACCCCTCCACTTT
>TRBV11-2|TRBJ2-7|few|.
CASSLVAVEGYEQYF
TGTGCCAGCAGCTTAGTGGCCGTGGAGGGCTACGAGCAGTACTTC
>TRBV5-1|TRBJ1-6|.|.
CASSLRTDSPLHF
TGCGCCAGCAGCTTGAGGACAGATTCACCCCTCCACTTT
>TRBV5-4|TRBJ2-5|.|TRBD2
CASSTERGEETQYF
TGTGCCAGCAGCACCGAGCGGGGTGAAGAGACCCAGTACTTC
>TRBV18|TRBJ1-5|.|.
CASSPSTASNQPQHF
TGTGCCAGCTCACCATCCACAGCTAGCAATCAGCCCCAGCATTTT
>TRBV28|TRBJ2-1|.|.
CASSLSSGGGLPRPLYNEQFF
TGTGCCAGCAGTTTATCCTCAGGTGGCGGACTCCCACGCCCTTTATACAATGAGCAGTTCTTC
>TRBV9|TRBJ2-1|.|.
CASSGAEGISYNEQFF
TGTGCCAGCAGCGGGGCAGAGGGAATCTCCTACAATGAGCAGTTCTTC
>TRBV27|TRBJ2-7|.|TRBD2
CASRPGLAINYEQYF
TGTGCCAGCAGACCAGGACTAGCAATTAATTACGAGCAGTACTTC
>TRBV6-5|TRBJ2-5|.|.
CASSRTGGKTQYF
TGTGCCAGCAGTCGGACCGGGGGAAAGACCCAGTACTTC
>TRBV7-3|TRBJ2-3|.|.
CASSLSRASTDTQYF
TGTGCCAGCAGCTTATCGCGGGCCAGCACAGATACGCAGTATTTT